This T cell receptor (beta chain) appears in the sequencing data of a study of T cell changes during pregnancy in multiple sclerosis. Germline V gene sequence: CDR1 SGHNT, CDR2 YYREEE (reference sequence). The V end was cut by 4 bases, the J end by 2 bases, with 17 bases between. This CDR3 region has 16 residues. This clone has only one observation. The identical CDR3 is also encoded by other nucleotide sequences in the sample. Sequencing was performed with immunoSEQ multiplex PCR; in TCRdb, only in-frame clones are kept and a portion is missing. The repertoire includes about 51,000 clones, roughly 93% of them detected once, and 1.5% to 2% sits in the top ten.

The chain links TRBV5-4 to TRBJ2-3; D possibly corresponds to TRBD2 (5 bases). The sequences come from peripheral blood, collected in the second trimester of pregnancy. This receptor was taken from a female donor with multiple sclerosis, enrolled in a pregnancy study. CDR3 loop: CASSTNTRGSTDTQYF. CDR3 nucleotides: TGTGCCAGCAGCACCAATACTAGAGGTTCCACAGATACGCAGTATTTT.